This T cell receptor (beta chain) originates from a study of OX40 agonist ivuxolimab in advanced cancers. Study as a whole: With a range of roughly 20 to 80, age averaged approximately 64 years, and 75% to 90% were male.

V was trimmed by 5 bases and J by 5 bases, leaving 7 bases between them. Germline CDR1 SGHRS, CDR2 YFSETQ. The CDR3 covers 11 residues. Repertoires were generated with immunoSEQ multiplex PCR, while TCRdb's copy carries only in-frame clones and drops some. The data show approximately 65,000 clones, with around four fifths seen just once and about a tenth held by the top ten. This clonotype originated in an adult with an advanced solid tumor such as melanoma, head and neck, liver or kidney cancer. The material sequenced was CD4+ or CD8+ T cells sorted from blood, taken in a trial of the OX40 agonist ivuxolimab. The chain has TRBV5-1 and TRBJ2-5; D ambiguous. CDR3 loop: CASSNVETQYF. The CDR3 bases are TGCGCCAGCAGTAATGTGGAGACCCAGTACTTC. The full variable domain, with the rest looked up from reference TRBV5-1 and TRBJ2-5, is KAGVTQTPRYLIKTRGQQVTLSCSPISGHRSVSWYQQTPGQGLQFLFEYFSETQRNKGNFPGRFSGRQFSNSRSEMNVSTLELGDSALYLCASSNVETQYFGPGTRLLVL.